A single TCR beta chain is shown here with its context. The sample comes from a study of Ad26.COV2.S vaccination and SARS-CoV-2 variants. Clones were read by immunoSEQ multiplex PCR, and TCRdb kept only the in-frame ones, dropping some. This sample has 430,000 or so clones; roughly 90% occur once, and the top ten carry less than 15%. Germline trimming cut 3 bases from V and 1 base from J; bases unmatched to any gene: 4. Germline values: CDR1 LNHDA, CDR2 SQIVND (reference sequence). This CDR3 is 15 amino acids long. Treatment indicated: about 20 received Ad26.COV2.S at low or high dose, single or two shots; about 5 received placebo; per-sample allocation not given. Sampling was performed 63 days after the first vaccine or placebo injection.

The sample here was peripheral blood, taken in a trial of Ad26.COV2.S vaccine versus placebo. The clonotype comes from a person aged 18-60 years who received the Ad26.COV2.S COVID-19 vaccine or a placebo. The chain uses TRBV19 and TRBJ2-3, with 7 bases aligning to TRBD2. CDR3 in amino acids: CASSILLAGTDTQYF. The CDR3 DNA is TGTGCCAGTAGTATTCTCCTAGCGGGCACAGATACGCAGTATTTT. The entire variable domain, with the rest obtained from reference TRBV19 and TRBJ2-3, is as follows: DGGITQSPKYLFRKEGQNVTLSCEQNLNHDAMYWYRQDPGQGLRLIYYSQIVNDFQKGDIAEGYSVSREKKESFPLTVTSAQKNPTAFYLCASSILLAGTDTQYFGPGTRLTVL.